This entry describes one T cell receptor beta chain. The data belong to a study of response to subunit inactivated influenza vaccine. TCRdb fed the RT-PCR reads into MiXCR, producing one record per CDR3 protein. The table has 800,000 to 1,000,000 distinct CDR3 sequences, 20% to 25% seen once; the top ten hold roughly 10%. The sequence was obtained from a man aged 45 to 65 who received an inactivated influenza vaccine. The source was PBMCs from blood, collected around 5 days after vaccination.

In DNA, the CDR3 is TGCAGTGCCATCCCGACTAGCGGTCCCAATGAGCAGTTCTTC. It codes for CSAIPTSGPNEQFF. The V call is TRBV20-1, the J call TRBJ2-1; 9 nucleotides match TRBD2. The ends lost 6 bases at V and 6 bases at J; junction bases unmatched: 9. CDR3 size: 14 residues. Germline V CDR1 and CDR2: DFQATT, SNEGSKA (reference sequence).